What follows are 21 T cell receptor beta chains derived from one specimen sequenced in a study of shared clonotypes between healthy human individuals. Profiling relied on immunoSEQ multiplex PCR, and the TCRdb table lists in-frame clones only, not all of them. Of a few million clones in the sample, approximately 90% are singletons; the top ten hold 0.13% to 0.15%. Sequencing was done on a sample of naive CD4+ T cells sorted from blood. As for subset: CD45RA+ positively selected. The source of these receptors is a man between 18 and 29 years old in good health.

This clone was recorded once. The J gene is TRBJ2-7, the V gene TRBV9; 9 bases are shared with TRBD1. J gave up 4 bases and V 4 bases, and 6 bases lay outside the gene matches. The CDR3 has 14 amino acids. CDR1 and CDR2 (germline): SGDLS, YYNGEE. CDR3 region: CASSPGTGRYEQYF. In nucleotides, the CDR3 is TGTGCCAGCAGCCCCGGGACAGGGAGGTACGAGCAGTACTTC.

With respect to this clone: This sample includes further DNA sequences coding for the same CDR3. The chain uses TRBV6-5 and TRBJ2-7, with TRBD2 matching over 10 bases. Losses at the gene ends were 6 bases for V and 3 bases for J; bases not matched to a gene: 2. Per the germline V gene, CDR1 is MNHEY and CDR2 is SVGAGI. This CDR3 spans 13 amino acids. The chain's CDR3 is CASRLAGGYEQYF. CDR3 DNA sequence: TGTGCCAGCAGATTAGCGGGAGGCTACGAGCAGTACTTC.

This sequence joins TRBV5-1 and TRBJ2-7, with a weak D call TRBD1 (6 bases). The CDR3 consists of 14 residues. Deletions cut 0 bases from V and 3 bases from J, with 10 bases between. Germline-derived CDR1 and CDR2 are SGHRS and YFSETQ. This CDR3 is CASSLATGSYEQYF. CDR3 sequence (DNA): TGCGCCAGCAGCTTGGCCACAGGGAGCTACGAGCAGTACTTC. The variable domain in full, completed from reference TRBV5-1 and TRBJ2-7, reads KAGVTQTPRYLIKTRGQQVTLSCSPISGHRSVSWYQQTPGQGLQFLFEYFSETQRNKGNFPGRFSGRQFSNSRSEMNVSTLELGDSALYLCASSLATGSYEQYFGPGTRLTVT.

The chain carries TRBV5-1 and TRBJ2-7; possible D gene TRBD2, 6 bases. The germline V gene encodes CDR1 SGHRS and CDR2 YFSETQ. This CDR3 has 17 amino acids. V shed 0 bases and J shed 5 bases, with 21 bases lying between them. The DNA for the CDR3 is TGCGCCAGCAGCTTGGCCGCTGGGTCCGGAGGGGCCGACGAGCAGTACTTC. Its translation: CASSLAAGSGGADEQYF.

The chain links TRBV9 to TRBJ1-4, with 7 bases that match TRBD1. Germline CDR1 and CDR2: SGDLS and YYNGEE. The junction had 10 bases not matched to a gene; V was cut back by 0 bases and J by 8 bases. The CDR3 has 16 amino acids. In DNA form, the CDR3 reads TGTGCCAGCAGCGTAGGGGTCACAGGGGACAGAGAAAAACTGTTTTTT. Protein sequence: CASSVGVTGDREKLFF.

The gene calls are TRBV6-6 and TRBJ2-7, with 13 bases that match TRBD2. There are 16 residues in the CDR3. Looked up from germline, CDR1 is MNHNY and CDR2 is SVGAGI (reference sequence). Losses at the gene ends were 5 bases for V and 5 bases for J; bases not matched to a gene: 9. Written as DNA, the CDR3 is TGTGCCAGCAGTCCCCGGACTAGCGGGAGAGGAGACGAGCAGTACTTC. Its translation is CASSPRTSGRGDEQYF.

This rearrangement joins TRBV4-1 to TRBJ2-6; D may be TRBD2 (6 bases). This CDR3 is built from 17 residues. The V end lost 4 bases, the J end lost 1 base, and 14 bases lay between the germline ends. Germline values: CDR1 MGHRA, CDR2 YSYEKL. CDR3 nucleotide sequence: TGCGCCAGCAGCCTCGAAGGGACTGCATCTGGGGCCAACGTCCTGACTTTC. Its translation is CASSLEGTASGANVLTF.

The gene calls are TRBV25-1 and TRBJ1-4; D gene uncertain. Trimming took 4 bases from V and 8 from J, leaving 14 bases between them. This CDR3 is built from 14 residues. CDR1 is MGHDK and CDR2 is SYGVNS in the germline V gene. This CDR3 is CASSGPRFGEKLFF. CDR3 coding DNA: TGTGCCAGCAGTGGACCCCGTTTTGGGGAAAAACTGTTTTTT.

This rearrangement joins TRBV10-3 to TRBJ1-1, with D possibly TRBD1 on 6 matching bases. Between the trimmed V and J ends, which lost 3 bases and 6 bases, there was a span of 14 bases. Germline V lookup: CDR1 ENHRY, CDR2 SYGVKD. The CDR3 length is 14 residues. The CDR3 reads CAISDSLAGAEAFF. CDR3 in DNA: TGTGCCATCAGTGATTCTTTAGCAGGGGCTGAAGCTTTCTTT.

The chain joins TRBV4-1 to TRBJ2-5; D is uncertain. This CDR3 region has 14 residues. V was trimmed by 3 bases and J by 5 bases, leaving 13 bases between them. Germline loops: CDR1 MGHRA, CDR2 YSYEKL. The CDR3 is CASSQGLFLETQYF. The CDR3, as DNA: TGCGCCAGCAGCCAGGGATTATTTTTGGAGACCCAGTACTTC.

The chain recombines TRBV28 with TRBJ1-4, with D possibly matching TRBD1 (5 bases). V was trimmed by 6 bases and J by 8 bases, leaving 19 bases between them. This CDR3 contains 15 residues. Germline-derived CDR1 and CDR2 are MDHEN and SYDVKM. CDR3 in DNA: TGTGCCAGCAGCCGCACGGCGGGGGGAAACGAAAAACTGTTTTTT. Translated, it gives CASSRTAGGNEKLFF.

This clone has just a few counts. The same CDR3 arises from other DNA sequences in this sample as well. The V gene is TRBV2, the J gene TRBJ2-7; D gene uncertain. V was trimmed by 6 bases and J by 4 bases, leaving 7 bases between them. Germline loops: CDR1 SNHLY, CDR2 FYNNEI. The CDR3 contains 11 residues. The CDR3 bases are TGTGCCAGCAGGGACGAGTACGAGCAGTACTTC. The encoded protein is CASRDEYEQYF.

The chain employs TRBV6-6 and TRBJ1-1; a possible D gene is TRBD1 (6 bases). Germline CDR1 and CDR2: MNHNY and SVGAGI (reference sequence). The CDR3 covers 14 residues. The V and J ends lost 5 bases and 5 bases respectively, with 15 bases between them. CDR3 coding DNA: TGTGCCAGCAGTCGCGACAGGCTGAGAACTGAAGCTTTCTTT. Amino acids: CASSRDRLRTEAFF.

The V gene is TRBV5-1, the J gene TRBJ2-7; D is tentatively TRBD1 or TRBD2 (5 bases each). Trimming removed 4 bases from V and 4 bases from J, with 12 bases in between. The CDR3 runs 13 residues. Germline CDR1 SGHRS, CDR2 YFSETQ. The CDR3 region has the DNA TGCGCCAGCAGCGGGCCCTGGGGGTACGAGCAGTACTTC. Protein: CASSGPWGYEQYF.

V is TRBV6-6 and J is TRBJ2-7, with D uncertain. Looked up from germline, CDR1 is MNHNY and CDR2 is SVGAGI (reference sequence). V dropped 6 bases and J dropped 1 base, with 13 bases sitting between them. This CDR3 has 14 residues. CDR3 protein: CASRQYTGSYEQYF. CDR3 DNA: TGTGCCAGCAGACAATACACTGGATCCTACGAGCAGTACTTC.

This clone occurred once. The V and J genes are TRBV5-1 and TRBJ2-3, with D perhaps matching TRBD2 (6 bases). The V gene lost 2 bases and the J gene lost 0 bases, with 10 bases spanning the gap. The CDR3 has 15 residues. Germline values: CDR1 SGHRS, CDR2 YFSETQ. CDR3 amino acids: CASSFSGLSTDTQYF. The CDR3 DNA is TGCGCCAGCAGCTTTAGCGGCCTTAGCACAGATACGCAGTATTTT.

Only a few counts were recorded for this clone. The chain is built from TRBV6-1 and TRBJ1-2; perhaps TRBD1 as D (6 bases). The CDR3 totals 15 residues. Germline CDR1 MNHNS, CDR2 SASEGT. V was pared by 2 bases and J by 0 bases, with 10 bases between. CDR3 protein: CASSEPGHANYGYTF. CDR3 in DNA: TGTGCCAGCAGTGAACCGGGACACGCTAACTATGGCTACACCTTC.

The V gene is TRBV12-5, the J gene TRBJ2-7; 7 nucleotides align to TRBD1. The germline CDR1 and CDR2 sequences are LGHNT and FRNRAP. J gave up 2 bases and V 6 bases, and 19 bases lay outside the gene matches. CDR3 length: 18 residues. Written as DNA, the CDR3 is TGTGCTAGTGGCCTGGGGACAGTTTTGATGTTAGGACCCTACGAGCAGTACTTC. This translates into CASGLGTVLMLGPYEQYF.

The CDR3 DNA sequence: TGTGCCAGCAGCTTAGTACCGGGCCGGTACAATGAGCAGTTCTTC. It encodes CASSLVPGRYNEQFF. V gene TRBV7-2 combines with J gene TRBJ2-1; D remains ambiguous. Trimming took 1 base from V and 4 from J, leaving 11 bases between them. Germline V gives CDR1 SGHTA, CDR2 FQGNSA. The CDR3 covers 15 residues.

The chain employs TRBV27 and TRBJ2-3; D may match TRBD1 or TRBD2 (5 bases each). This CDR3 region has 14 residues. The germline gives CDR1 MNHEY, CDR2 SMNVEV (reference sequence). V gave up 0 bases and J gave up 2 bases, with 6 bases separating them. The CDR3 here is CASSLSGVTDTQYF. The CDR3 nucleotides read TGTGCCAGCAGTTTATCGGGGGTCACAGATACGCAGTATTTT.

The chain carries TRBV5-1 and TRBJ1-1; unclear D gene. With 6 bases removed from V and 6 bases from J, the gap between germline ends came to 21 bases. This CDR3 is 15 amino acids long. Germline CDR1 and CDR2: SGHRS and YFSETQ. The CDR3 DNA reads as TGCGCCAGCACCCCCCCCGGGAGATCTACATCTGAAGCTTTCTTT. Its translation: CASTPPGRSTSEAFF.